This TCR beta chain is from a study of blood T cell repertoires in COVID-19. In the study overall: From the United States, Italy and Spain came samples of acute and convalescent COVID-19. PBMCs, B-cell-depleted T cells, or T cells were the source of the cDNA or gDNA that made up the material.

As originally analysed: Estimates of nucleated cell counts were drawn from the amplification of reference gene primers. Clones were sequenced by immunoSEQ multiplex PCR, and TCRdb holds only the in-frame ones, with some missing. For V, J and clone size, that table is used; D and trimming come from the DNA. This sample has about 14,000 clones, with 81% found just once. CDR1 is MDHEN, CDR2 SYDVKM, per germline. CDR3 length: 15 amino acids. The V gene end was trimmed by 6 bases and the J gene end by 7 bases; junction bases not matched to a gene: 12. Sequencing used peripheral blood. The chain links TRBV28 to TRBJ1-1; 9 bases match TRBD1. The sequence derives from a human donor in a cohort sampled during active COVID-19. In DNA, the CDR3 is TGTGCCAGCAGACCTCCCGGGACAGGGCGAAATGAAGCTTTCTTT. It codes for CASRPPGTGRNEAFF. The full variable domain, in which reference TRBV28 and TRBJ1-1 provide the parts outside the CDR3, is DVKVTQSSRYLVKRTGEKVFLECVQDMDHENMFWYRQDPGLGLRLIYFSYDVKMKEKGDIPEGYSVSREKKERFSLILESASTNQTSMYLCASRPPGTGRNEAFFGQGTRLTVV.